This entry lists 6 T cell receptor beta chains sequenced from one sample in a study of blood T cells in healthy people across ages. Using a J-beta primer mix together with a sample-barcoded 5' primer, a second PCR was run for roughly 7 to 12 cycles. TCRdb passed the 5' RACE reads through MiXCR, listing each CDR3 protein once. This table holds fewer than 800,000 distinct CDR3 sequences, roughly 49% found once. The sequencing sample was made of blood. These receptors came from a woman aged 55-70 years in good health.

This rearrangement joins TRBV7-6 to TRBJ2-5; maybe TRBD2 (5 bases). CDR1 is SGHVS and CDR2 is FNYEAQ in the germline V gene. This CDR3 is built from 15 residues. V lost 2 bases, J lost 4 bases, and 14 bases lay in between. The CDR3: CASSLSPGSRETQYF. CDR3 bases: TGTGCCAGCAGCTTATCGCCGGGGTCGAGAGAGACCCAGTACTTC.

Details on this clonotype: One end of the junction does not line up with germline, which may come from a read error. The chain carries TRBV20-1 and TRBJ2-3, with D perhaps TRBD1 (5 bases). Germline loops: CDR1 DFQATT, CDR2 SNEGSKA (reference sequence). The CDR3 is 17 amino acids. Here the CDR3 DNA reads TGCCGTGCTAGAGACTGGGGCAGTCCGACGGGCACAGATACGCAGTATTTT. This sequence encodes CRARDWGSPTGTDTQYF.

For the CDR3, the DNA is TGCGCCAGCAGCCCCCAGGGGGGGAAGACCCAGTACTTC. The encoded protein is CASSPQGGKTQYF. This sequence joins TRBV5-1 and TRBJ2-5; D is perhaps TRBD1 or TRBD2 (7 bases each). There are 13 residues in the CDR3. Looked up from germline, CDR1 is SGHRS and CDR2 is YFSETQ. V gave up 4 bases and J gave up 6 bases, with 13 bases separating them.

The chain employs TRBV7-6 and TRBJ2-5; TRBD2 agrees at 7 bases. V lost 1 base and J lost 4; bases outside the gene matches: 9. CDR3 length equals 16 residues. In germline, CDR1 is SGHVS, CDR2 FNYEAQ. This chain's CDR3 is CASSLDGRRQGETQYF. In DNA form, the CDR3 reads TGTGCCAGCAGCTTAGACGGGAGGCGCCAGGGAGAGACCCAGTACTTC.

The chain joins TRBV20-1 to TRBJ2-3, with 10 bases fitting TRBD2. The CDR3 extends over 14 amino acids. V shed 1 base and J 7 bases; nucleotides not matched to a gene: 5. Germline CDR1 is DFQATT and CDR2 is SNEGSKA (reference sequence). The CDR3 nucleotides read TGCAGTGCTAGAGTCCCGGGACTAGCGAATACGCAGTATTTT. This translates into CSARVPGLANTQYF.

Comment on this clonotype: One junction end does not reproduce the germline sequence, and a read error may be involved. In nucleotides, the CDR3 is TGTGCCATCAGGGAGTTAGGACAGGAAAAACTGTTTTTT. Translated, it gives CAIRELGQEKLFF. The chain employs TRBV10-3 and TRBJ1-4, with D possibly matching TRBD1 (6 bases). This CDR3 comprises 13 residues. Germline V CDR1 and CDR2: ENHRY, SYGVKD.